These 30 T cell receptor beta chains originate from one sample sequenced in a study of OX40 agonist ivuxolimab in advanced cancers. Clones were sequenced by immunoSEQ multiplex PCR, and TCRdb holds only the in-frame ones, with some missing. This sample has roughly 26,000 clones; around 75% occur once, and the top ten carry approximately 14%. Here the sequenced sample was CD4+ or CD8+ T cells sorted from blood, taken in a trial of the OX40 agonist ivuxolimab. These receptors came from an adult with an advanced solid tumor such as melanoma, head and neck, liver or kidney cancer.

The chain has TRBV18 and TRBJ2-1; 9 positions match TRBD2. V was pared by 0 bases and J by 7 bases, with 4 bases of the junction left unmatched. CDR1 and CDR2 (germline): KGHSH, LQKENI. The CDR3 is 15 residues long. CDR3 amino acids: CASSPPGGGANEQFF. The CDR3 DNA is TGTGCCAGCTCACCACCGGGCGGGGGGGCGAATGAGCAGTTCTTC.

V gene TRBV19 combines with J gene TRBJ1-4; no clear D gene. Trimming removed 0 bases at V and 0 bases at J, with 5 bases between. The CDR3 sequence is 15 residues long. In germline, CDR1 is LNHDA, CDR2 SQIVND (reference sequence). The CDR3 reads CASSIDGATNEKLFF. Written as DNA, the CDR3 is TGTGCCAGTAGTATAGATGGAGCAACTAATGAAAAACTGTTTTTT.

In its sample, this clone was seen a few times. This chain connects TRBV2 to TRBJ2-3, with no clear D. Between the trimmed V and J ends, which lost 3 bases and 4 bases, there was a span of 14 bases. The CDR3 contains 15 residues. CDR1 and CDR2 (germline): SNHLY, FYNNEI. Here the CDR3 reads CASSDRRPGSDTQYF. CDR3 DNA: TGTGCCAGCAGTGACAGGAGACCTGGATCAGATACGCAGTATTTT.

CDR3 in DNA: TGTGCCAGCAGCTTAGGGCAGGGAGGTGAAAAACTGTTTTTT. Protein: CASSLGQGGEKLFF. The chain recombines TRBV7-8 with TRBJ1-4; a weak D match, TRBD1 (5 bases). The V end lost 1 base, the J end lost 7 bases, and 10 bases lay between the germline ends. Germline V gene lookup returns CDR1 SGHVS and CDR2 FQNEAQ. The CDR3 totals 14 residues. Looking up the rest from reference TRBV7-8 and TRBJ1-4 gives the full variable domain: GAGVSQSPRYKVAKRGQDVALRCDPISGHVSLFWYQQALGQGPEFLTYFQNEAQLDKSGLPSDRFFAERPEGSVSTLKIQRTQQEDSAVYLCASSLGQGGEKLFFGSGTQLSVL.

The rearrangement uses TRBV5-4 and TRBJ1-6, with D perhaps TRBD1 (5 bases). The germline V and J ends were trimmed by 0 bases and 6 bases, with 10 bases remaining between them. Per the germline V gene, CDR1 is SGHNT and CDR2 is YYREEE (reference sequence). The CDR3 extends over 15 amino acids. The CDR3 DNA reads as TGTGCCAGCAGCTTGGCAGGGTATGGTAATTCACCCCTCCACTTT. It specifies CASSLAGYGNSPLHF.

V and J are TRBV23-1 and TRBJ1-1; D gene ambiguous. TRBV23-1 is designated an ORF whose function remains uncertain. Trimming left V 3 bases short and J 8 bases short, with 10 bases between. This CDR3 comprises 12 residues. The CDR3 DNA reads TGCGCCAGCAGTCAGGACGAGGACGAAGCTTTCTTT. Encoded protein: CASSQDEDEAFF.

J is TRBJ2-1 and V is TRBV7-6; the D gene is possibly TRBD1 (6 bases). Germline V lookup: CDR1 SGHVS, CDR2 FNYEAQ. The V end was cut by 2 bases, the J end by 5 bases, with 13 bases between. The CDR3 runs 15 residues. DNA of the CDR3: TGTGCCAGCAGCTTAAATCCCGGGACACACAATGAGCAGTTCTTC. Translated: CASSLNPGTHNEQFF.

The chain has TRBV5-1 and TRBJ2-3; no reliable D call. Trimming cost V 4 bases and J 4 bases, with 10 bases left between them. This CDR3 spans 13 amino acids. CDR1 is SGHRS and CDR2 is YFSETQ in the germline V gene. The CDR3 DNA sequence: TGCGCCAGCAGCCGTGATGGCCCAGATACGCAGTATTTT. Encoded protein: CASSRDGPDTQYF.

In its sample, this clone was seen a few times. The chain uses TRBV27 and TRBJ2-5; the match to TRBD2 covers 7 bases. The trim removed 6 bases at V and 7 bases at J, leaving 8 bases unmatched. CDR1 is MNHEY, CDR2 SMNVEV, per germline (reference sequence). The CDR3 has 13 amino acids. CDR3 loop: CASSLAGEGTQYF. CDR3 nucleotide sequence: TGTGCCAGCAGCTTGGCGGGGGAGGGGACCCAGTACTTC.

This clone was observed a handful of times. The chain's CDR3 is CASSLGLAGDITYEQYF. The CDR3 DNA sequence: TGCGCCAGCAGCCTCGGACTAGCGGGAGATATAACCTACGAGCAGTACTTC. V is TRBV4-3 and J is TRBJ2-7, with 13 bases aligning to TRBD2. This CDR3 is 17 amino acids long. Germline values: CDR1 LGHNA, CDR2 YSLEER. J lost 2 bases, V lost 4 bases, and 8 bases had no gene match.

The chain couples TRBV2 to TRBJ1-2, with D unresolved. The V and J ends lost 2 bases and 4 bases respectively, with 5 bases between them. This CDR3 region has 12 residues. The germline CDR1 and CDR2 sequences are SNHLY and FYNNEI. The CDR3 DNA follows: TGTGCCAGCAGTGAACAGACCTATGGCTACACCTTC. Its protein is CASSEQTYGYTF.

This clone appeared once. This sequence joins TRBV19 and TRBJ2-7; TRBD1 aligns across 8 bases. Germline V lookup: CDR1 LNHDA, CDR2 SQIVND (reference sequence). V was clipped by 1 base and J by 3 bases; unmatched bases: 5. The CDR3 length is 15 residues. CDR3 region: CASSIGGTGLYEQYF. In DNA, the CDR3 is TGTGCCAGTAGTATAGGGGGGACAGGCCTCTACGAGCAGTACTTC.

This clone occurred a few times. CDR3 nucleotides: TGTGCCAGCGGAACCATAGGGACTCCCCAGGGCTACGAGCAGTACTTC. The encoded protein is CASGTIGTPQGYEQYF. The V gene is TRBV2, the J gene TRBJ2-7, with a possible D match to TRBD2 (6 bases). The V and J ends lost 8 bases and 3 bases respectively, with 23 bases between them. The CDR3 consists of 16 residues. Germline V lookup: CDR1 SNHLY, CDR2 FYNNEI.

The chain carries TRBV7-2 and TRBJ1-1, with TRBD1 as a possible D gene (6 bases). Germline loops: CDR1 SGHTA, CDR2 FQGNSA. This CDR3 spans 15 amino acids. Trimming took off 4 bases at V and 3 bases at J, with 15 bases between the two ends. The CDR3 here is CASSWGGRIYTEAFF. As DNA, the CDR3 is TGTGCCAGCAGCTGGGGGGGCAGAATATACACTGAAGCTTTCTTT. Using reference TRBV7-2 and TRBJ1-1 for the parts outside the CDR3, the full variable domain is GAGVSQSPSNKVTEKGKDVELRCDPISGHTALYWYRQSLGQGLEFLIYFQGNSAPDKSGLPSDRFSAERTGGSVSTLTIQRTQQEDSAVYLCASSWGGRIYTEAFFGQGTRLTVV.

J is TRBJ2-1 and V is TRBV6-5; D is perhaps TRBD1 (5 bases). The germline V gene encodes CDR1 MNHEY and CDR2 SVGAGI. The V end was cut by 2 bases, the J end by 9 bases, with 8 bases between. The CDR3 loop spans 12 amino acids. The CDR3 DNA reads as TGTGCCAGCAGTTACAGGGGCGGTGAGCAGTTCTTC. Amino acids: CASSYRGGEQFF.

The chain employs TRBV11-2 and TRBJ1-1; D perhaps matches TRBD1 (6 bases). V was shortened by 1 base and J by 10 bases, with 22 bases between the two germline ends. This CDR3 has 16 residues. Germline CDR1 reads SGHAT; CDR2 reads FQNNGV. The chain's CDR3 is CASSLGAQGRGERAFF. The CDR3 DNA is TGTGCCAGCAGCTTAGGGGCCCAGGGGAGGGGCGAAAGAGCTTTCTTT.

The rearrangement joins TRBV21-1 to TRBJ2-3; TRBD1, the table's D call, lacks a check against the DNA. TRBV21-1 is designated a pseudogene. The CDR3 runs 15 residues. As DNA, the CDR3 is TGTGCCAGCACCCTGCATGGACAGCTCTTAGATACGCAGTATTTT. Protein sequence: CASTLHGQLLDTQYF.

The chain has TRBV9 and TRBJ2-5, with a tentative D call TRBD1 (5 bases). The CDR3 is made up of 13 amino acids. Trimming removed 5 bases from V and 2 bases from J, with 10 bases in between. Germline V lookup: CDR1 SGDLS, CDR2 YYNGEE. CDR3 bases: TGTGCCAGCAGTAGGACACGTCAAGAGACCCAGTACTTC. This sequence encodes CASSRTRQETQYF.

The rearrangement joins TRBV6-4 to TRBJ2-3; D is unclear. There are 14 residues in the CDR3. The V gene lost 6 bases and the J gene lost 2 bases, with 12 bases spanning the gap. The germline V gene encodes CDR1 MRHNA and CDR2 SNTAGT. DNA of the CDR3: TGTGCCAGCAGACGCACCCACAACACAGATACGCAGTATTTT. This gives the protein CASRRTHNTDTQYF.

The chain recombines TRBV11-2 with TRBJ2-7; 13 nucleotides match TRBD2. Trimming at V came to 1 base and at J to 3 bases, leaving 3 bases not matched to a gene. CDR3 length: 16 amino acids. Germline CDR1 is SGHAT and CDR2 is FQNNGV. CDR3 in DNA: TGTGCCAGCAGCTTAGTAGGACTAGCGGGAGACTACGAGCAGTACTTC. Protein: CASSLVGLAGDYEQYF.

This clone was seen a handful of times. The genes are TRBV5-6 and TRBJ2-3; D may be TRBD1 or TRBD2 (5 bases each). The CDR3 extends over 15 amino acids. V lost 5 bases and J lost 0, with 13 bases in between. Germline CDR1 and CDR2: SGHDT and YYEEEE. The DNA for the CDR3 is TGTGCCAGCAGGGCGTCTGGGGGTAGCACAGATACGCAGTATTTT. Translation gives CASRASGGSTDTQYF.

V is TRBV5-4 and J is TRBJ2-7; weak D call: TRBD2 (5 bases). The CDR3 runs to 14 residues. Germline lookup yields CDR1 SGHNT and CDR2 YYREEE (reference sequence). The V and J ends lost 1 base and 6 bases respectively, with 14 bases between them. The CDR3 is CASSLLSGTSEQYF. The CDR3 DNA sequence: TGTGCCAGCAGCTTGTTGAGCGGAACCAGCGAGCAGTACTTC. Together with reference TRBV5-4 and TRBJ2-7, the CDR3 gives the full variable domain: ETGVTQSPTHLIKTRGQQVTLRCSSQSGHNTVSWYQQALGQGPQFIFQYYREEENGRGNFPPRFSGLQFPNYSSELNVNALELDDSALYLCASSLLSGTSEQYFGPGTRLTVT.

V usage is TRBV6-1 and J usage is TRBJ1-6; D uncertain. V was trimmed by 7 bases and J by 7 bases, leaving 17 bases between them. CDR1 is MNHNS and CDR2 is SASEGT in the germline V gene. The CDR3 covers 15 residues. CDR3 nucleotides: TGTGCCAGCATCGGTACCCTACCCCAAAATTCACCCCTCCACTTT. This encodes CASIGTLPQNSPLHF.

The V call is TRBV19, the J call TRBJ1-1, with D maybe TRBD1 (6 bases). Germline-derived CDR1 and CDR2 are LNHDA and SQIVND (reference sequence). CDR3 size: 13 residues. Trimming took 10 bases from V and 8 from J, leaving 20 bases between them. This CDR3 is CATTGFEGSEAFF. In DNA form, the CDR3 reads TGTGCCACCACAGGGTTTGAGGGGTCCGAAGCTTTCTTT.

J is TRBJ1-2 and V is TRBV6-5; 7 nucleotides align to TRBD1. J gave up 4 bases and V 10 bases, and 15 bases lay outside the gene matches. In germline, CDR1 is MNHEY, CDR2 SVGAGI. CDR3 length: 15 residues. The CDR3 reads CATRTGDPRGYGYTF. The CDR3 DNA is TGTGCCACCCGGACAGGTGACCCTAGGGGCTATGGCTACACCTTC.

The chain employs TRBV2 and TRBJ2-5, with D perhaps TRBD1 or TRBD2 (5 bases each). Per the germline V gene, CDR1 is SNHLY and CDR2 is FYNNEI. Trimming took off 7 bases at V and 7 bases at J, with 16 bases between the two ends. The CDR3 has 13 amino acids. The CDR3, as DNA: TGTGCCAGCAAACGGGACCTCACTTTGACCCAGTACTTC. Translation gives CASKRDLTLTQYF.

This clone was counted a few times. This CDR3 is CASIRGIGNTIYF. The DNA for the CDR3 is TGTGCCAGCATACGAGGGATCGGAAACACCATATATTTT. This rearrangement joins TRBV2 to TRBJ1-3; no clear D gene. Germline V CDR1 and CDR2: SNHLY, FYNNEI. The CDR3 covers 13 residues. The germline V and J ends were trimmed by 7 bases and 4 bases, with 11 bases remaining between them.

The CDR3 loop reads CASSLGQGSSQYF. The CDR3 bases are TGCGCCAGCAGCTTGGGACAGGGTAGTTCTCAGTACTTC. The rearrangement links TRBV5-1 to TRBJ2-5, with 7 bases identical to TRBD1. V was clipped by 0 bases and J by 11 bases; unmatched bases: 7. The V gene's germline CDR1 is SGHRS and CDR2 YFSETQ. CDR3 length: 13 residues.

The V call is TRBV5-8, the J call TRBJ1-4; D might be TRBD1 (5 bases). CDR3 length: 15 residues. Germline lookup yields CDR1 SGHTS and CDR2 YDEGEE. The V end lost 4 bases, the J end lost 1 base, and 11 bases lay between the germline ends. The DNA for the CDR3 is TGTGCCAGCAGCCGCGGGACTGTAACTAATGAAAAACTGTTTTTT. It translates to CASSRGTVTNEKLFF.

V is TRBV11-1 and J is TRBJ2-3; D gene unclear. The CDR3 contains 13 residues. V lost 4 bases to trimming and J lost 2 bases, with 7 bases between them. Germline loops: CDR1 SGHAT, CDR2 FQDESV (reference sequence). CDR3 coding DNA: TGTGCCAGCAGCTCGGCACACACAGATACGCAGTATTTT. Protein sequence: CASSSAHTDTQYF.